There are many counts of the clone carrying this TCR beta chain. One entry per CDR3 protein, called by TCRdb with MiXCR from the PCR reads. Of about 6,000 distinct CDR3 sequences in the sample, roughly 14% are singletons; the top ten hold approximately 19%. The record originates from a study of tumor-infiltrating lymphocytes in oesophageal squamous cell carcinoma. The V gene's germline CDR1 is SGHRS and CDR2 YFSETQ. The length of the CDR3 is 15 residues. The germline V and J ends were trimmed by 0 bases and 4 bases, with 13 bases remaining between them. The chain combines TRBV5-1 with TRBJ2-5; D is possibly TRBD1 or TRBD2 (6 bases each). This clonotype was sampled from a male donor with esophageal squamous cell carcinoma. Sequenced sample: esophageal tumor tissue. CDR3 residues: CASSLAVRGRETQYF. Written as DNA, the CDR3 is TGCGCCAGCAGCTTGGCCGTTCGGGGGCGAGAGACCCAGTACTTC.